This T cell receptor (beta chain) was observed in a study of cytomegalovirus exposure and HLA in healthy donors. Whole-study findings and limits: Solely CMV serostatus was available to characterize immune exposure. About 87% or about 30% of the time was how often most TCR beta V segments were productive, according to an earlier analysis.

PCR primers comprised 60 Vbeta and 13 Jbeta primers. Sequencing used immunoSEQ multiplex PCR; TCRdb keeps in-frame clones, though not all of them. This sample has some 140,000 clones, with around 79% found just once. The donors gave bone marrow, and they were healthy. CDR3 length: 15 residues. The germline gives CDR1 MGHRA, CDR2 YSYEKL. A note on this clone: Antigen unknown.

This receptor was obtained from a female donor in good health and CMV-seronegative. This chain links TRBV4-1 with TRBJ2-5; 9 bases are shared with TRBD2. The DNA end is a closer match to TRBJ2-7, so the J assignment may be wrong. Sequencing used PBMCs. The CDR3 reads CASSQEREGLYEQYF. CDR3 DNA: TGCGCCAGCAGCCAAGAGCGGGAGGGATTATACGAGCAGTACTTC.